These T cell receptor beta chains were read from a single sample in a study of technical replicates of blood from a handful of donors. Profiling relied on immunoSEQ multiplex PCR, and the TCRdb table lists in-frame clones only, not all of them. In the table there are 65,000 to 90,000 clones, roughly 94% of which are singletons. The source material was T cells isolated from PBMCs. The source of these receptors is a human donor in good health. The CDR3 runs from the conserved cysteine through the conserved F or W. The D gene is left open where the match is weak. Rows may omit the clone size; those that give it use once, few, many or a size class.

V gene	J gene	D gene	clone size	CDR3 DNA	CDR3 protein
TRBV6-1	TRBJ2-2	-	-	TGTGCCAGCAGTGTCACGTTAGTCACAGGCGGGGAGCTGTTTTTT	CASSVTLVTGGELFF
TRBV28	TRBJ2-3	-	few	TGTGCCAGCAGTTCTCTTCTAAGGCGGGTACTCCACCAAAGGAGGGGTGATACGCAGTATTTT	CASSSLLRRVLHQRRGDTQYF
TRBV9	TRBJ1-2	-	-	TGTGCCAGCAGCGCTTCCGGGGATGGCTACACCTTC	CASSASGDGYTF
TRBV5-1	TRBJ2-7	TRBD1	-	TGCGCCAGCAGCCCGGGGACAGGGGTCTACGAGCAGTACTTC	CASSPGTGVYEQYF
TRBV6-5	TRBJ1-1	TRBD1	-	TGTGCCAGCAGCCGAGACAGGGTCGGCACTGAAGCTTTCTTT	CASSRDRVGTEAFF
TRBV5-5	TRBJ1-4	-	-	TGTGCCAGCAGCTCACCCCAGGCGGGGGCTCGGTTAGGAGAAAAACTGTTTTTT	CASSSPQAGARLGEKLFF
TRBV6-5	TRBJ2-2	-	-	TGTGCCAGCAGTTACCGGGGTTTTAGAGGCGGGGAGCTGTTTTTT	CASSYRGFRGGELFF
TRBV4-1	TRBJ2-3	-	-	TGCGCCAGCAGCCATCCCAGGGGAGATACGCAGTATTTT	CASSHPRGDTQYF
TRBV10-2	TRBJ2-7	-	once	TGCGCCAGCAGTGTGGCGGTAGTTCGTCACGAGCAGTACTTC	CASSVAVVRHEQYF
TRBV6-5	TRBJ2-3	TRBD2	-	TGTGCCAGCAGTTACTCGGCTAGCGGTAGCACAGATACGCAGTATTTT	CASSYSASGSTDTQYF
TRBV28	TRBJ2-3	-	-	TGTGCCAGCATCTCCGGCGGCGTACTCGTCACAGATACGCAGTATTTT	CASISGGVLVTDTQYF
TRBV5-1	TRBJ1-1	-	few	TGCGCCAGCAGCTTGGGTACAATTTTGACTGAAGCTTTCTTT	CASSLGTILTEAFF